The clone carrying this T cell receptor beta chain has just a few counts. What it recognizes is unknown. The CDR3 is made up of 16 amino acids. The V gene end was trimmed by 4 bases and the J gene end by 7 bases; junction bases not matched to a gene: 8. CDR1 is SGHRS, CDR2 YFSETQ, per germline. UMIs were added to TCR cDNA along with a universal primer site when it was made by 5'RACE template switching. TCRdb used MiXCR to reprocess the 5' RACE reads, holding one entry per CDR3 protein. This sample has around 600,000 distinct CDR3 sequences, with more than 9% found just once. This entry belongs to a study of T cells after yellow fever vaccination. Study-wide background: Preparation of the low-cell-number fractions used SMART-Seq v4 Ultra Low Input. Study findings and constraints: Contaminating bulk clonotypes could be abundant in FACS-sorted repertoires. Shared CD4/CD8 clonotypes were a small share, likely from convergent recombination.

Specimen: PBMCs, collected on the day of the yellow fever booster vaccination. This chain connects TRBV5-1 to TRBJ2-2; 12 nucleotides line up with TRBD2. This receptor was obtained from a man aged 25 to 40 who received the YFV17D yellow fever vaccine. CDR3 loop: CASSPRTSGISGELFF. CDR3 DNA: TGCGCCAGCAGCCCGAGGACTAGCGGGATTAGCGGGGAGCTGTTTTTT.